A selection of T cell receptor beta chains follows, all from one sample in a study of CD4 T cells in relation to SARS-CoV-2 and coronaviruses. What these receptors recognize is not known. Libraries were prepared by immunoSEQ multiplex PCR; TCRdb keeps only in-frame clonotypes and omits some of them. The sample includes some 20,000 clones, around 73% seen only once; the top ten take roughly a fifth. Sequencing input: CD4+ T cells from PBMCs, cultured in vitro. All receptors derive from a human donor in good health. CDR3s include the opening cysteine and the closing phenylalanine or tryptophan. D genes are given only for firm matches. Size tells how often a clone was seen (once, few, many) or the class of an expanded clone, and some rows leave it out.

TRBV11-2	.	TRBJ2-6	.	TGTGCCAGCAGCCTCGTGAGCGGTGGGGCCAACGTCCTGACTTTC	CASSLVSGGANVLTF
TRBV6-2/TRBV6-3	few	TRBJ2-1	TRBD2	TGTGCCAGCAGCCCGGGACTAGAATACAATGAGCAGTTCTTC	CASSPGLEYNEQFF
TRBV5-5	.	TRBJ1-1	.	TGTGCCAGCAGTCGGTACTATGTACAAGATGGCACTGAAGCTTTCTTT	CASSRYYVQDGTEAFF
TRBV14	.	TRBJ2-1	.	TGTGCCAGCAGCCACAGCTCGAAGAGGGCAGTCGATGAGCAGTTCTTC	CASSHSSKRAVDEQFF
TRBV24-1	.	TRBJ1-2	.	TGTGCCACCAGTGACTTAGACGAGAACTATGGCTACACCTTC	CATSDLDENYGYTF
TRBV19	.	TRBJ2-3	.	TGTGCCAGTAGTATCGGAGTCACAGATACGCAGTATTTT	CASSIGVTDTQYF
TRBV9	.	TRBJ1-4	.	TGTGCCAGCAGCGCAAACAACTGGGGGATGAGTGAAAAACTGTTTTTT	CASSANNWGMSEKLFF
TRBV18	once	TRBJ1-3	TRBD1	TGTGCCAGCTCACCATCGCGGACAGGGGCCCTCTCTGGAAACACCATATATTTT	CASSPSRTGALSGNTIYF
TRBV27	.	TRBJ1-5	.	TGTGCCAGCAGTCCAGGCGCGGGCCCCGACCAGCCCCAGCATTTT	CASSPGAGPDQPQHF
TRBV10-3	.	TRBJ2-2	TRBD2	TGTGCCATCAGTGAGTCGATCGTAGCGGGAGATACCGGGGAGCTGTTTTTT	CAISESIVAGDTGELFF
TRBV27	.	TRBJ2-7	TRBD2	TGTGCCAGCAGTATGATTGCCCCGGGGCTAGCGGGAAGCTACGAGCAGTACTTC	CASSMIAPGLAGSYEQYF
TRBV9	.	TRBJ1-6	TRBD1	TGTGCCAGCAGCGTAGAAGCCGGGACAGGGAATTCACCCCTCCACTTT	CASSVEAGTGNSPLHF
TRBV24-1	.	TRBJ1-1	.	TGTGCCACCAGTGAGGACCAAAACACTGAAGCTTTCTTT	CATSEDQNTEAFF
TRBV11-2	.	TRBJ2-7	.	TGTGCCAGCAGCTTACAAGAGACAAATCGACTCTACGAGCAGTACTTC	CASSLQETNRLYEQYF
TRBV29-1	.	TRBJ1-1	.	TGCAGCTACGACAGAAACACTGAAGCTTTCTTT	CSYDRNTEAFF
TRBV15	few	TRBJ1-2	.	TGTGCCACCAGACCGGGCCCGAACTATGGCTACACCTTC	CATRPGPNYGYTF
TRBV7-9	.	TRBJ2-3	TRBD1	TGTGCCAGCAGTACCCACCCGGGACAGGGCACAGATACGCAGTATTTT	CASSTHPGQGTDTQYF
TRBV4-1	.	TRBJ2-1	TRBD2	TGCGCCAGCAGCCGCCCGAGGGGCGGGAGTTTCAACAATGAGCAGTTCTTC	CASSRPRGGSFNNEQFF
TRBV5-6	.	TRBJ2-1	.	TGTGCCAGCAGCTTGGTGGGTGCGCGGCTTCGCAATGAGCAGTTCTTC	CASSLVGARLRNEQFF
TRBV18	.	TRBJ2-6	TRBD1	TGTGCCAGCTCACTTACCGGGACAGGGGTATCCTCTGGGGCCAACGTCCTGACTTTC	CASSLTGTGVSSGANVLTF
TRBV28	.	TRBJ1-1	.	TGTGCCAGCAGTTGGAGTAATAGGGACGGGAACACTGAAGCTTTCTTT	CASSWSNRDGNTEAFF
TRBV9	.	TRBJ2-3	TRBD2	TGTGCCAGCAGCGTAGCGGCTAGCGGGAACACAGATACGCAGTATTTT	CASSVAASGNTDTQYF
TRBV9	.	TRBJ1-1	.	TGTGCCAGCAGCGTAGACACTGAAGCTTTCTTT	CASSVDTEAFF
TRBV5-8	once	TRBJ2-3	.	TGTGCCAGCAGCTTCATGCGTACAGATACGCAGTATTTT	CASSFMRTDTQYF
TRBV24-1	.	TRBJ2-6	TRBD1	TGTGCCACCAGTGAGGCTACGGGACAGGGGATATCTGGGGCCAACGTCCTGACTTTC	CATSEATGQGISGANVLTF
TRBV4-2	few	TRBJ2-2	TRBD2	TGTGCCAGCAGCCTTAGCGGGAGTTTTACCGGGGAGCTGTTTTTT	CASSLSGSFTGELFF
TRBV9	.	TRBJ2-1	.	TGTGCCAGCAGCGTAGGCGGCCGGAGCTCCTACAATGAGCAGTTCTTC	CASSVGGRSSYNEQFF
TRBV10-1	.	TRBJ1-4	.	TGCGCCAGCAGTGATAATGAAAAACTGTTTTTT	CASSDNEKLFF
TRBV6-4	.	TRBJ2-2	TRBD1	TGTGCCAGCAGTGACGGGGCAGGGGGCGCGGCCGGGGAGCTGTTTTTT	CASSDGAGGAAGELFF
TRBV5-5	.	TRBJ2-4	.	TGTGCCAGCAGCTTGGGGGGGCGCAGGGAGCAAAAAAACATTCAGTACTTC	CASSLGGRREQKNIQYF
TRBV19	few	TRBJ1-1	.	TGTGCCAGTACCCTTTACCCCGAGAACACTGAAGCTTTCTTT	CASTLYPENTEAFF
TRBV21-1	.	TRBJ2-1	.	TGTGCCAGCAGCAAAGCCCCTTCTCGGCTCGAGCAGTTCTTC	CASSKAPSRLEQFF
TRBV5-6	few	TRBJ2-4	.	TGTGCCAGCAGCTTGTCTCTAGCCAAAAACATTCAGTACTTC	CASSLSLAKNIQYF
TRBV5-1	.	TRBJ1-5	.	TGCGCCAGCAGCTTGGGTGGCCCTGGGAATCAGCCCCAGCATTTT	CASSLGGPGNQPQHF
TRBV7-2	.	TRBJ2-3	TRBD2	TGTGCCAGCAGCTCCCTGGGACTACGGCGGGGGGGTACGCAGTATTTT	CASSSLGLRRGGTQYF
TRBV6-4	.	TRBJ1-3	TRBD1	TGTGCCAGCGGAGATATGCAGGGGGTAAAGAACACCATATATTTT	CASGDMQGVKNTIYF
TRBV2	.	TRBJ2-2	.	TGTGCCAGCAGTGAAGCGCACGTTCCGAACACCGGGGAGCTGTTTTTT	CASSEAHVPNTGELFF
TRBV28	once	TRBJ2-1	.	TGTGCCAGCACCATTGGGGGGGGGCCCTACAATGAGCAGTTCTTC	CASTIGGGPYNEQFF
TRBV6-5	.	TRBJ2-7	TRBD1	TGTGCCAGCAGCTACTCCGGGACAGGGTCCTACGAGCAGTACTTC	CASSYSGTGSYEQYF
TRBV5-1	.	TRBJ2-5	.	TGCGCCAGCAGCTTGGCCGCAGGGGCGCAAGAGACCCAGTACTTC	CASSLAAGAQETQYF
TRBV7-6	.	TRBJ2-7	TRBD2	TGTGCCAGCAGCTTATTGCCGCGGACTAGCGGGAGTCGTTACGAGCAGTACTTC	CASSLLPRTSGSRYEQYF
TRBV27	.	TRBJ2-6	TRBD1	TGTGCCAGCAGTTTATCGGGACAGATTATCGGGGCTGGGGCCAACGTCCTGACTTTC	CASSLSGQIIGAGANVLTF
TRBV11-2	few	TRBJ2-2	.	TGTGCCAGCAGCTTAGAAACCGGGGAGCTGTTTTTT	CASSLETGELFF
TRBV7-9	.	TRBJ1-6	.	TGTGCCACAGGGGCCGAGGGACCCCTCCACTTT	CATGAEGPLHF
TRBV6-5	.	TRBJ2-1	TRBD2	TGTGCCAGCGGGACCGGACTAGCGGCCTACAATGAGCAGTTCTTC	CASGTGLAAYNEQFF
TRBV25-1	once	TRBJ1-2	.	TGTGCCAGCAGTGTAGGGGCCATTAACTATGGCTACACCTTC	CASSVGAINYGYTF
TRBV27	.	TRBJ2-7	TRBD1	TGTGCCAGCAGCAGGAAACAGGGGGTAACCTACGAGCAGTACTTC	CASSRKQGVTYEQYF
TRBV6-1	.	TRBJ1-1	.	TGTGCCAGCAGTGAATTAACTTGGGGGATCAGCACTGAAGCTTTCTTT	CASSELTWGISTEAFF
TRBV6-1	.	TRBJ2-5	TRBD2	TGTGCCAGCAGTGTGGTGACTAGCGGGAGGATGCGAGAGACCCAGTACTTC	CASSVVTSGRMRETQYF
TRBV5-1	few	TRBJ2-2	.	TGCGCCAGCAGCTTGTCCCGGATCGCGAACACCGGGGAGCTGTTTTTT	CASSLSRIANTGELFF